The 27 T cell receptor beta chains presented below share a single source sample, sequenced in a study of cytomegalovirus exposure and HLA in healthy donors. Amplification used 60 Vbeta primers and 13 Jbeta primers. TCRdb's copy holds only in-frame clones and misses some; the assay was immunoSEQ multiplex PCR. The table includes 180,000 or so clones, 65% to 90% detected once. The sequenced sample was PBMCs. All receptors come from a woman under 40 in good health and CMV-seronegative.

The genes are TRBV27 and TRBJ2-3, with D unclear. Germline V CDR1 and CDR2: MNHEY, SMNVEV (reference sequence). The length of the CDR3 is 15 residues. V was trimmed by 6 bases and J by 4 bases, leaving 17 bases between them. CDR3 residues: CASSPTPRYPDTQYF. CDR3 nucleotide sequence: TGTGCCAGCAGCCCTACCCCCCGGTACCCAGATACGCAGTATTTT.

The chain carries TRBV5-1 and TRBJ2-1; 8 nucleotides match TRBD2. The CDR3 sequence is 17 residues long. Unmatched junction bases numbered 11, after V lost 4 bases and J lost 2 bases. Germline V gene sequence: CDR1 SGHRS, CDR2 YFSETQ. The CDR3 sequence: CASSALGAGGTYNEQFF. The CDR3 DNA is TGCGCCAGCAGCGCCCTAGGGGCGGGGGGTACCTACAATGAGCAGTTCTTC.

The chain carries TRBV28 and TRBJ2-3; weak D call: TRBD1 (6 bases). With 8 bases removed from V and 3 bases from J, the gap between germline ends came to 18 bases. CDR1 is MDHEN and CDR2 is SYDVKM in the germline V gene. The CDR3 sequence is 15 residues long. This CDR3 reads CASANTGIYTDTQYF. CDR3 DNA: TGTGCCAGCGCAAACACAGGGATTTATACAGATACGCAGTATTTT.

The chain links TRBV5-6 to TRBJ2-5; D is possibly TRBD2 (5 bases). This CDR3 has 13 amino acids. V dropped 1 base and J dropped 4 bases, with 8 bases sitting between them. CDR1 and CDR2 from the germline V gene are SGHDT and YYEEEE. CDR3 amino acids: CASSLPRGETQYF. The DNA of the CDR3 is TGTGCCAGCAGCTTGCCCCGGGGAGAGACCCAGTACTTC. Drawing the rest from reference TRBV5-6 and TRBJ2-5, the complete variable domain is DAGVTQSPTHLIKTRGQQVTLRCSPKSGHDTVSWYQQALGQGPQFIFQYYEEEERQRGNFPDRFSGHQFPNYSSELNVNALLLGDSALYLCASSLPRGETQYFGPGTRLLVL.

The V call is TRBV25-1, the J call TRBJ2-7; possible D gene TRBD2, 5 bases. The V end was cut by 6 bases, the J end by 2 bases, with 14 bases between. Per the germline V gene, CDR1 is MGHDK and CDR2 is SYGVNS. The CDR3 extends over 14 amino acids. As DNA, the CDR3 is TGTGCCAGCAGGCCCAATTCCGGGGCCTACGAGCAGTACTTC. Its translation is CASRPNSGAYEQYF.

This clone came up a few times. The V gene is TRBV5-5, the J gene TRBJ2-1; weak D call: TRBD2 (6 bases). V lost 2 bases and J 7 bases, leaving 19 bases between the germline ends. The CDR3 spans 16 residues. Per germline, CDR1 SGHKS and CDR2 YYEKEE (reference sequence). The CDR3 bases are TGTGCCAGCAGCTTTCAGCCTGGGGGAGGCTATAATGAGCAGTTCTTC. Translating it yields CASSFQPGGGYNEQFF.

The rearrangement links TRBV6-6 to TRBJ2-4; no clear D. The germline CDR1 and CDR2 sequences are MNHNY and SVGAGI (reference sequence). The CDR3 length is 15 residues. The V and J ends lost 4 bases and 7 bases respectively, with 17 bases between them. CDR3 region: CASSLVVALQNIQYF. The CDR3 region has the DNA TGTGCCAGCAGTTTGGTCGTAGCCCTCCAGAACATTCAGTACTTC.

The chain uses TRBV6-4 and TRBJ2-1, with D perhaps TRBD1 (7 bases). CDR1 MRHNA and CDR2 SNTAGT come from the germline V gene. V lost 6 bases and J lost 10, with 16 bases in between. This CDR3 spans 13 amino acids. The CDR3 sequence is CASSLEEGAEQFF. CDR3 DNA: TGTGCCAGCAGCCTAGAGGAGGGGGCGGAGCAGTTCTTC.

The chain combines TRBV28 with TRBJ2-7, with D tentatively TRBD1 (6 bases). The CDR3 length is 13 residues. CDR1 is MDHEN and CDR2 is SYDVKM in the germline V gene. The V gene lost 7 bases and the J gene lost 0 bases, with 10 bases spanning the gap. The CDR3 coding sequence is TGTGCCAGCACGGGACACAACTCCTACGAGCAGTACTTC. Translating gives CASTGHNSYEQYF.

The chain carries TRBV21-1 and TRBJ2-5; TRBD2 is the table's D call, not checked against the DNA. TRBV21-1 is deemed a pseudogene. The CDR3 totals 17 residues. The DNA for the CDR3 is TGTGCCAGCAGCAACCGCCTAGCGGGGGCGTACCAAGAGACCCAGTACTTC. Translating gives CASSNRLAGAYQETQYF.

The gene calls are TRBV29-1 and TRBJ1-1; TRBD1 might be the D (5 bases). From germline, CDR1 is SQVTM and CDR2 ANQGSEA. The CDR3 totals 13 residues. Trimming cost V 6 bases and J 3 bases, with 14 bases left between them. Here the CDR3 reads CSVNFGGDTEAFF. The CDR3 DNA follows: TGCAGCGTCAACTTCGGGGGGGACACTGAAGCTTTCTTT.

The chain employs TRBV5-1 and TRBJ1-1; 9 nucleotides line up with TRBD1. Looked up from germline, CDR1 is SGHRS and CDR2 is YFSETQ. V shed 3 bases, J shed 0 bases, and the junction held 6 bases outside the gene matches. CDR3 size: 16 residues. CDR3 in DNA: TGCGCCAGCAGCTCGGGACAGGGACTCTTGAACACTGAAGCTTTCTTT. Translation gives CASSSGQGLLNTEAFF.

The V call is TRBV5-1, the J call TRBJ1-1; a possible D gene is TRBD1 (5 bases). The CDR3 totals 16 residues. Trimming took off 0 bases at V and 2 bases at J, with 14 bases between the two ends. Germline CDR1 is SGHRS and CDR2 is YFSETQ. CDR3 sequence (DNA): TGCGCCAGCAGCTTGGTCCTCTCAGGGTATAACACTGAAGCTTTCTTT. Translation: CASSLVLSGYNTEAFF.

The rearrangement uses TRBV5-1 and TRBJ2-3; a weak D match, TRBD2 (5 bases). Germline lookup yields CDR1 SGHRS and CDR2 YFSETQ. This CDR3 region has 13 residues. The V and J ends lost 3 bases and 2 bases respectively, with 7 bases between them. CDR3 nucleotide sequence: TGCGCCAGCAGCTGGACTGCCACAGATACGCAGTATTTT. It is translated as CASSWTATDTQYF.

V is TRBV4-1 and J is TRBJ2-3, with 11 nucleotides matching TRBD2. J was trimmed by 14 bases and V by 0 bases; bases with no gene match: 7. The length of the CDR3 is 14 residues. Germline assignment: CDR1 MGHRA and CDR2 YSYEKL. The CDR3 loop reads CASSQDPSGRRRYF. CDR3 bases: TGCGCCAGCAGCCAAGATCCTAGCGGGAGGAGGAGGTATTTT.

V usage is TRBV28 and J usage is TRBJ2-1; 8 bases align to TRBD2. The germline V gene encodes CDR1 MDHEN and CDR2 SYDVKM. The CDR3 runs to 15 residues. V lost 2 bases, J lost 3 bases, and 3 bases stayed unmatched. The DNA of the CDR3 is TGTGCCAGCAGTTTAAGGAGCGGGGGCTACAATGAGCAGTTCTTC. Protein sequence: CASSLRSGGYNEQFF.

This clone is a singleton in its sample. Written as DNA, the CDR3 is TGTGCCAGCAGTCTCTACGGACAGGGGAGTGTCGTAAGGGCCAACGTCCTGACTTTC. Protein: CASSLYGQGSVVRANVLTF. The chain uses TRBV6-4 and TRBJ2-6, with 9 bases that match TRBD1. This CDR3 contains 19 residues. The trim removed 5 bases at V and 5 bases at J, leaving 16 bases unmatched. Per the germline V gene, CDR1 is MRHNA and CDR2 is SNTAGT.

The chain couples TRBV5-4 to TRBJ2-1, with 9 bases aligning to TRBD2. Per the germline V gene, CDR1 is SGHNT and CDR2 is YYREEE (reference sequence). There are 15 residues in the CDR3. V lost 2 bases and J lost 6; bases outside the gene matches: 6. The CDR3 is CASSFAGGPFNEQFF. CDR3 nucleotide sequence: TGTGCCAGCAGCTTCGCGGGGGGGCCCTTCAATGAGCAGTTCTTC.

The chain links TRBV7-8 to TRBJ2-5, with TRBD1 matching 7 bases. The DNA end favors TRBJ2-7, so the J call may be wrong. The CDR3 spans 17 residues. Germline CDR1 reads SGHVS; CDR2 reads FQNEAQ. The DNA for the CDR3 is TGTGCCAGCAGCTTAAATATCCAGGGGGACCTCTCCTACGAGCAGTACTTC. Its translation: CASSLNIQGDLSYEQYF.

V gene TRBV5-1 combines with J gene TRBJ2-5; 8 positions agree with TRBD1. J gave up 3 bases and V 4 bases, and 5 bases lay outside the gene matches. The CDR3 has 14 amino acids. Germline CDR1 reads SGHRS; CDR2 reads YFSETQ. The CDR3 region is CASSPGQVEETQYF. Here the CDR3 DNA reads TGCGCCAGCAGCCCGGGACAGGTAGAAGAGACCCAGTACTTC.

A few counts support this clone. The rearrangement links TRBV6-6 to TRBJ2-7, with 7 bases fitting TRBD1. This CDR3 has 14 residues. CDR1 is MNHNY and CDR2 is SVGAGI in the germline V gene (reference sequence). V lost 7 bases and J lost 4; bases outside the gene matches: 10. CDR3 coding DNA: TGTGCCAGCAAAGAAACAGGGGCGAAGTACGAGCAGTACTTC. This translates into CASKETGAKYEQYF.

The rearrangement uses TRBV28 and TRBJ1-2, with D maybe TRBD1 (5 bases). The germline V gene has CDR1 MDHEN and CDR2 SYDVKM. The CDR3 extends over 13 amino acids. Trimming shortened V by 9 bases and J by 4 bases, and 15 bases separated the two germline ends. Here the CDR3 DNA reads TGTGCCAGTATTCAGGGTTCAGGCTATGGCTACACCTTC. Its translation is CASIQGSGYGYTF.

The gene calls are TRBV27 and TRBJ2-7; D is uncertain. Germline CDR1 reads MNHEY; CDR2 reads SMNVEV (reference sequence). The CDR3 loop spans 13 amino acids. V dropped 5 bases and J dropped 2 bases, with 10 bases sitting between them. CDR3 sequence reads: CASSPLGAYEQYF. CDR3 sequence (DNA): TGTGCCAGCAGTCCCCTAGGAGCCTACGAGCAGTACTTC.

This rearrangement joins TRBV7-9 to TRBJ1-1; 9 bases line up with TRBD1. Germline-derived CDR1 and CDR2 are SEHNR and FQNEAQ (reference sequence). This CDR3 is built from 15 residues. V shed 3 bases and J 7 bases; nucleotides not matched to a gene: 9. CDR3 residues: CASSFGTGLSVEAFF. CDR3 nucleotide sequence: TGTGCCAGCAGCTTCGGGACAGGGCTTTCAGTTGAAGCTTTCTTT.

V and J are TRBV28 and TRBJ2-7; TRBD2 matches 9 bases. V trimming: 7 bases; J trimming: 3 bases; junction bases outside the gene matches: 16. The length of the CDR3 is 17 residues. Germline V gene sequence: CDR1 MDHEN, CDR2 SYDVKM. CDR3 DNA sequence: TGTGCCAGCACCCTATCTACAGGACTAGCGCCTCACTACGAGCAGTACTTC. Translating gives CASTLSTGLAPHYEQYF.

The J gene is TRBJ2-7, the V gene TRBV7-9; D possibly corresponds to TRBD1 (5 bases). Trimming stripped 2 bases from V and 6 bases from J, with 8 bases between. The CDR3 is 12 residues long. Germline V gene sequence: CDR1 SEHNR, CDR2 FQNEAQ (reference sequence). In DNA, the CDR3 is TGTGCCAGCAGCTTACAGCAGGGCGAGCAGTACTTC. It is translated as CASSLQQGEQYF.

This clone was recorded only once. This chain links TRBV5-4 with TRBJ2-1; maybe TRBD1 (5 bases). The V gene lost 5 bases and the J gene lost 8 bases, with 20 bases spanning the gap. CDR3 length equals 15 residues. Germline loops: CDR1 SGHNT, CDR2 YYREEE (reference sequence). CDR3 sequence reads: CASSKQDRSVDEQFF. CDR3 in DNA: TGTGCCAGCAGTAAACAGGATAGGAGTGTCGATGAGCAGTTCTTC.